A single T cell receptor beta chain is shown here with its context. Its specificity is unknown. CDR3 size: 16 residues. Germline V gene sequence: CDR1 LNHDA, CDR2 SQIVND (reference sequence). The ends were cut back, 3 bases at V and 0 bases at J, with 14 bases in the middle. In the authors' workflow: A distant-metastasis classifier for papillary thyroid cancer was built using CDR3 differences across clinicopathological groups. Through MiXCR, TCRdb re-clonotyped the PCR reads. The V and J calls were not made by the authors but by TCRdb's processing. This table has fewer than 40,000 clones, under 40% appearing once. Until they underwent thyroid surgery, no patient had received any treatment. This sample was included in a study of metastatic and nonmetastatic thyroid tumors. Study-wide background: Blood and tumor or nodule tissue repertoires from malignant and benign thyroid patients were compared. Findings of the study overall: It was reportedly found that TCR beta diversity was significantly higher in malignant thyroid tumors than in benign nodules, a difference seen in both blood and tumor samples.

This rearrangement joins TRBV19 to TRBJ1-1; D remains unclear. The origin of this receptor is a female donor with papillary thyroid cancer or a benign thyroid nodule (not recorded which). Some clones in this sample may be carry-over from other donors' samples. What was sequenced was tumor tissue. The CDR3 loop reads CASSMSLGMVNTEAFF. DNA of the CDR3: TGTGCCAGTAGTATGTCCCTGGGCATGGTGAACACTGAAGCTTTCTTT. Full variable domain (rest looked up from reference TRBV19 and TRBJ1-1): DGGITQSPKYLFRKEGQNVTLSCEQNLNHDAMYWYRQDPGQGLRLIYYSQIVNDFQKGDIAEGYSVSREKKESFPLTVTSAQKNPTAFYLCASSMSLGMVNTEAFFGQGTRLTVV.